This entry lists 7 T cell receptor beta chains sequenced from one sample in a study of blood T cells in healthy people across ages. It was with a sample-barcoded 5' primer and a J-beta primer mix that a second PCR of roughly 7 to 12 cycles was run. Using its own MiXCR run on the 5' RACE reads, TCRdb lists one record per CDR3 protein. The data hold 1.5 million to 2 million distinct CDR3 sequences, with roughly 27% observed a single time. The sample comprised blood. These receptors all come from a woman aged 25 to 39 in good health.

In DNA form, the CDR3 reads TGTGCCAGCAGCTTAAAAACGGTGACAGGGATTCCCCCCTACACCTTC. It specifies CASSLKTVTGIPPYTF. The chain is built from TRBV7-9 and TRBJ1-2; 7 nucleotides line up with TRBD1. CDR1 is SEHNR and CDR2 is FQNEAQ in the germline V gene (reference sequence). Germline trimming cut 2 bases from V and 10 bases from J; bases unmatched to any gene: 16. The CDR3 runs to 16 residues.

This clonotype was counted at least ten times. The CDR3 sequence is CASSQDVALAGELAKNIQYF. DNA for the CDR3: TGTGCCAGCAGCCAAGATGTGGCTCTAGCGGGAGAGCTAGCCAAAAACATTCAGTACTTC. This chain uses TRBV4-2 with TRBJ2-4; 10 bases line up with TRBD2. The CDR3 is 20 residues long. Germline values: CDR1 LGHNA, CDR2 YNFKEQ. The V and J ends lost 0 bases and 0 bases, in that order; junction bases with no gene match: 11.

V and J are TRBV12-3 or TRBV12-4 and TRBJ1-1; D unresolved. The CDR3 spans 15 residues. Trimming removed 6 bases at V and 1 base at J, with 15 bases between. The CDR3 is CASSMTGLGNTEAFF. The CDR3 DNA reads TGTGCCAGCAGCATGACGGGTTTGGGGAACACTGAAGCTTTCTTT.

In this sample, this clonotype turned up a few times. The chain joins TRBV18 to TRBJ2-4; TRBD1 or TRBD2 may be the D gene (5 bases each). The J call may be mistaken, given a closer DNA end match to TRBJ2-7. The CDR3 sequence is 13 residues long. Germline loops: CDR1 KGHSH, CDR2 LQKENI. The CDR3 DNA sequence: TGTGCCAGCTCACCCGGGGCTTACTACGAGCAGTACTTC. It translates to CASSPGAYYEQYF.

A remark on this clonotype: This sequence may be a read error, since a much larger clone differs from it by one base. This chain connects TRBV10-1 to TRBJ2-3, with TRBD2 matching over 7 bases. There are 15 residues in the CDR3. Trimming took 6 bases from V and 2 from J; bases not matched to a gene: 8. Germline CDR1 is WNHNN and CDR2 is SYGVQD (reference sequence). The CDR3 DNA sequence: TGCGCCAGCAGCGAGCAGCGGGGTATCACAGATACGCAGTATTTT. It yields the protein CASSEQRGITDTQYF.

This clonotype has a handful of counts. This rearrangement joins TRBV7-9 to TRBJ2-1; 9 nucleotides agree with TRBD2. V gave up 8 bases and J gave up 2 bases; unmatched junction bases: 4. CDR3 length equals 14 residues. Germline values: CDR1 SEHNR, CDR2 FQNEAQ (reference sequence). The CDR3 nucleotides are TGTGCCAGCCAAGGACTAGCGCCCTACAATGAGCAGTTCTTC. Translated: CASQGLAPYNEQFF.

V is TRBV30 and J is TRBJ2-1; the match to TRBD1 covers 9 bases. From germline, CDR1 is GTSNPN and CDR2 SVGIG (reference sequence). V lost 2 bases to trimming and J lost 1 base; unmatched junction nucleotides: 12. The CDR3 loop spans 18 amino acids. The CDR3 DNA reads TGTGCCTGGAGTAGATCGGGACAGGGAATCCCTTCCTACAATGAGCAGTTCTTC. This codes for CAWSRSGQGIPSYNEQFF. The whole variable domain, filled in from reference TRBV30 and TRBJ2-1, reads SQTIHQWPATLVQPVGSPLSLECTVEGTSNPNLYWYRQAAGRGLQLLFYSVGIGQISSEVPQNLSASRPQDRQFILSSKKLLLSDSGFYLCAWSRSGQGIPSYNEQFFGPGTRLTVL.